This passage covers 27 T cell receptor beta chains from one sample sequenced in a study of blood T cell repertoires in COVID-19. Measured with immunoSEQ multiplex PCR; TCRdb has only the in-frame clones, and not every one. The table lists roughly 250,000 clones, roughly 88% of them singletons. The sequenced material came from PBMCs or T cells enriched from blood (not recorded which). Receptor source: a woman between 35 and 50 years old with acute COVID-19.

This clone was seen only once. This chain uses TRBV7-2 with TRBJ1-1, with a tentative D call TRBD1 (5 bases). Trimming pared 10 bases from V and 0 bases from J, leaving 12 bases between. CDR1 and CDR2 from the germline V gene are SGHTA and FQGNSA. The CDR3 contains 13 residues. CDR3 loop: CAIRTSMNTEAFF. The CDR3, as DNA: TGTGCCATCCGGACATCTATGAACACTGAAGCTTTCTTT.

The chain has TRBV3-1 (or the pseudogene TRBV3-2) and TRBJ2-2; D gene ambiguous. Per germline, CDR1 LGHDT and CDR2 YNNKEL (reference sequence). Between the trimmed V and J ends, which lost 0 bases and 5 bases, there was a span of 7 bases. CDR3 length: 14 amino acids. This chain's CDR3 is CASSQDLATGELFF. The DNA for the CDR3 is TGTGCCAGCAGCCAAGATCTTGCGACCGGGGAGCTGTTTTTT.

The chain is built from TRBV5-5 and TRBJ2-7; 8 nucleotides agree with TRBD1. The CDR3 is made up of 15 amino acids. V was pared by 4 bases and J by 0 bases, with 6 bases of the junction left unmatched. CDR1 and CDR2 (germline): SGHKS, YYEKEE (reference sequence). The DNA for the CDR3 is TGTGCCAGCAGCGAAACAGGGGGAAGCTCCTACGAGCAGTACTTC. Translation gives CASSETGGSSYEQYF.

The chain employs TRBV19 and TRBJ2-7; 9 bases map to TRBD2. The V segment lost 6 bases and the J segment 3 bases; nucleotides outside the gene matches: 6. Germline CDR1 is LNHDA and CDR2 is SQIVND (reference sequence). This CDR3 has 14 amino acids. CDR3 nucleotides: TGTGCCAGTAGGGGACTAGCTTTTGACTACGAGCAGTACGTC. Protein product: CASRGLAFDYEQYV.

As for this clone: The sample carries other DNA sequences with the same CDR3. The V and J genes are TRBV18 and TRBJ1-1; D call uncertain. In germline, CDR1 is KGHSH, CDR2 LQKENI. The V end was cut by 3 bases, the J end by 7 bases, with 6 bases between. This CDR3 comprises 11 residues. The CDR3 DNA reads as TGTGCCAGCTCACCCGGCGGTGAAGCTTTCTTT. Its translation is CASSPGGEAFF.

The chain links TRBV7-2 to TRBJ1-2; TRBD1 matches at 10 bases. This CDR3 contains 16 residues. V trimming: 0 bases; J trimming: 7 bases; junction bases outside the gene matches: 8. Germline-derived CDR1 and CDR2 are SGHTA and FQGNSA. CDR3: CASSLAARQGARGYTF. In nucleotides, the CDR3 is TGTGCCAGCAGCTTAGCCGCTCGACAGGGGGCGCGTGGCTACACCTTC.

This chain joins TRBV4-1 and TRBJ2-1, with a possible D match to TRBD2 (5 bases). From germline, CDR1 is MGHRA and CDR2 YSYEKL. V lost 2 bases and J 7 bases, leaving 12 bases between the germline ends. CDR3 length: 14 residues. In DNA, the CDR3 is TGCGCCAGCAGCCAATTCGCGTCGGGGAATGAGCAGTTCTTC. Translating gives CASSQFASGNEQFF.

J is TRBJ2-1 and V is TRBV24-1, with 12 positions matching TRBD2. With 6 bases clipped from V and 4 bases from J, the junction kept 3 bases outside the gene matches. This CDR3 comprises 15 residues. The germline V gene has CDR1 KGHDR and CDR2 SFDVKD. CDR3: CATSYTSGGYNEQFF. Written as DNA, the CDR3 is TGTGCCACCAGTTATACTAGCGGGGGGTACAATGAGCAGTTCTTC.

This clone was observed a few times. The DNA for the CDR3 is TGTGCCAGCAGTCGGGGGTTGGCGGATGGCTACACCTTC. Translating it yields CASSRGLADGYTF. The chain links TRBV6-2 or TRBV6-3 to TRBJ1-2; weak D call: TRBD1 (5 bases). V gave up 5 bases and J gave up 6 bases, with 13 bases separating them. Germline V gene data show CDR1 as MNHEY and CDR2 as SVGEGT. The CDR3 runs to 13 residues.

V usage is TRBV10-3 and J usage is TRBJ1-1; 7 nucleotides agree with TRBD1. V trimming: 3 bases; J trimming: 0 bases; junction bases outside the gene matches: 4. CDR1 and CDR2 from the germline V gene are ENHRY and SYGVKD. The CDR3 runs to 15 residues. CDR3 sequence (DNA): TGTGCCATCAGTGATTCCGGGACAGTGAACACTGAAGCTTTCTTT. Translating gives CAISDSGTVNTEAFF.

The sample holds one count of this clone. In DNA form, the CDR3 reads TGTGCCAGCAGTTTTAGTCAGGGGCGAAATTCACCCCTCCACTTT. Translation gives CASSFSQGRNSPLHF. This chain connects TRBV28 to TRBJ1-6, with D possibly TRBD1 on 6 matching bases. Trimming left V 3 bases short and J 7 bases short, with 13 bases between. CDR1 is MDHEN and CDR2 is SYDVKM in the germline V gene. CDR3 length equals 15 residues.

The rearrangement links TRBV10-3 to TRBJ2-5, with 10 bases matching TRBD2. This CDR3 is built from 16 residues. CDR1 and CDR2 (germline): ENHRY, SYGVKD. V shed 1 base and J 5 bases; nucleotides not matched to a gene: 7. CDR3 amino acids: CAISEWTAGGPETQYF. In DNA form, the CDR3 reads TGTGCCATCAGTGAGTGGACAGCGGGAGGGCCGGAGACCCAGTACTTC.

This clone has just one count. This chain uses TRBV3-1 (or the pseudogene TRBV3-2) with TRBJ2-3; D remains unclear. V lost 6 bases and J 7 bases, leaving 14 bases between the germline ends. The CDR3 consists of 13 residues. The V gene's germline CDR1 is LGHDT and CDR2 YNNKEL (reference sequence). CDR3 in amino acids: CASRQNQGNTQYF. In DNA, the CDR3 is TGTGCCAGCAGACAGAACCAAGGAAATACGCAGTATTTT.

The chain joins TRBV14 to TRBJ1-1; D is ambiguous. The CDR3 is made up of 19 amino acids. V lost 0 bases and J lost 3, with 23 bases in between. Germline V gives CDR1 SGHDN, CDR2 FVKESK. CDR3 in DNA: TGTGCCAGCAGCCAAGATTGGTACCGGGAAATTAATTGGGACACTGAAGCTTTCTTT. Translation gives CASSQDWYREINWDTEAFF.

CDR3 protein: CASKIIQSDAYEQYF. The CDR3 DNA sequence: TGTGCCAGCAAGATTATACAATCCGATGCCTACGAGCAGTACTTC. The gene calls are TRBV6-5 and TRBJ2-7; D not resolved. Germline V gene sequence: CDR1 MNHEY, CDR2 SVGAGI. The ends were cut back, 7 bases at V and 2 bases at J, with 18 bases in the middle. This CDR3 spans 15 amino acids.

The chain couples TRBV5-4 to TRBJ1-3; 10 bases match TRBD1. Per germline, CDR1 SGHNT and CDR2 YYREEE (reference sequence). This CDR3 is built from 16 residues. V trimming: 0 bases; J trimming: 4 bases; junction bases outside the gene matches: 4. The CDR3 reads CASSLGQGADGNTIYF. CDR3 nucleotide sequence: TGTGCCAGCAGCTTGGGACAGGGGGCGGACGGAAACACCATATATTTT.

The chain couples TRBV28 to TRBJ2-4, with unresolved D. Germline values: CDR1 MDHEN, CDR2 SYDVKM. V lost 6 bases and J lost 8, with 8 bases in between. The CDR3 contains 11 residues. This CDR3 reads CASSQQDIQYF. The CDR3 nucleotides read TGTGCCAGCAGCCAACAAGACATTCAGTACTTC.

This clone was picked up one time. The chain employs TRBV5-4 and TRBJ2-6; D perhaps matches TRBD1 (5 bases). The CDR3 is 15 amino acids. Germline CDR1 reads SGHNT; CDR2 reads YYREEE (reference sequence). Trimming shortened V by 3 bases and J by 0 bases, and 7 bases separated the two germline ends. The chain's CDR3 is CASSSDSSGANVLTF. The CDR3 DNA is TGTGCCAGCAGCTCCGACAGCTCTGGGGCCAACGTCCTGACTTTC.

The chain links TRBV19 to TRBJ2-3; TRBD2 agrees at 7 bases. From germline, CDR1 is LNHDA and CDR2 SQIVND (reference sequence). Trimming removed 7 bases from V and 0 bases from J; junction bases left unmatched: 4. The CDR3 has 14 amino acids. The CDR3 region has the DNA TGTGCCAGTAAGAGGCGGGAGAGCACAGATACGCAGTATTTT. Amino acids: CASKRRESTDTQYF.

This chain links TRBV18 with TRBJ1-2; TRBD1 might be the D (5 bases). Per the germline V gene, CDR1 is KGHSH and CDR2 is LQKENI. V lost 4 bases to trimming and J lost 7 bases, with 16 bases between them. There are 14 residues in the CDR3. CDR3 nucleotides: TGTGCCAGCTCACGGCATCCGGGGGACTCTGGCTACACCTTC. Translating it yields CASSRHPGDSGYTF. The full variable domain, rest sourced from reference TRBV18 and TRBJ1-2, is NAGVMQNPRHLVRRRGQEARLRCSPMKGHSHVYWYRQLPEEGLKFMVYLQKENIIDESGMPKERFSAEFPKEGPSILRIQQVVRGDSAAYFCASSRHPGDSGYTFGSGTRLTVV.

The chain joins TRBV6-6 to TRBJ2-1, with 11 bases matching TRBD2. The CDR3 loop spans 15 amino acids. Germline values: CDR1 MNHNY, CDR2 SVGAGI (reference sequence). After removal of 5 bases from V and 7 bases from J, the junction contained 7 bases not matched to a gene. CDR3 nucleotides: TGTGCCAGCAGTCCTATTAGCGGGAGGGCTAATGAGCAGTTCTTC. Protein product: CASSPISGRANEQFF.

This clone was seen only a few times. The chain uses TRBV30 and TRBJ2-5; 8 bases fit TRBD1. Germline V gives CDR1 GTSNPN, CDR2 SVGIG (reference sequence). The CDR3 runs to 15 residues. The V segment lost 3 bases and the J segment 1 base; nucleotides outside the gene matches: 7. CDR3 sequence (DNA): TGTGCCTGGAGCCCTGGACAGGGATCCCAAGAGACCCAGTACTTC. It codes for CAWSPGQGSQETQYF.

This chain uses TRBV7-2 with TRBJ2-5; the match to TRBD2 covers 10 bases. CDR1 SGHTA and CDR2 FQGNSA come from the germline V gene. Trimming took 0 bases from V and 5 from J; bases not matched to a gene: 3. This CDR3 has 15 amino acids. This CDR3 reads CASSLAGLALETQYF. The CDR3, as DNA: TGTGCCAGCAGCTTAGCGGGACTAGCGTTGGAGACCCAGTACTTC.

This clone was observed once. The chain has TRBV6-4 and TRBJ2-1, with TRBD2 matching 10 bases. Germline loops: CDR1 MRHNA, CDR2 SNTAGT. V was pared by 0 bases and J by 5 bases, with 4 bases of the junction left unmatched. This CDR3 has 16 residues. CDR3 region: CASSDSASGGNNEQFF. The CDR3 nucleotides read TGTGCCAGCAGTGACTCGGCTAGCGGGGGAAACAATGAGCAGTTCTTC.

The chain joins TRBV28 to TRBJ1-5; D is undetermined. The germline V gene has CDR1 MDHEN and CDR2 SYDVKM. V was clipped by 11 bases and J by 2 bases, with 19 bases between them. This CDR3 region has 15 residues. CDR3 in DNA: TGTGCCGGAGCTGGAGGTAACGCGGGCAATCAGCCCCAGCATTTT. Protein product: CAGAGGNAGNQPQHF.

The CDR3 DNA reads TGCGCCAGCAGCTTGGCCGGGACAAATAATGAAAAACTGTTTTTT. Translated: CASSLAGTNNEKLFF. The V and J genes are TRBV5-1 and TRBJ1-4; D may be TRBD1 (6 bases). CDR3 length equals 15 residues. The V gene lost 0 bases and the J gene lost 4 bases, with 10 bases spanning the gap. Germline values: CDR1 SGHRS, CDR2 YFSETQ.

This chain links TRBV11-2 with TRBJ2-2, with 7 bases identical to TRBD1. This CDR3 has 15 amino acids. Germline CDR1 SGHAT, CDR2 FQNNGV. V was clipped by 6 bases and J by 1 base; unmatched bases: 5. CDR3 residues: CASRTTGVNTGELFF. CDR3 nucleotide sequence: TGTGCCAGCAGAACCACAGGGGTGAACACCGGGGAGCTGTTTTTT.